Given below is one T cell receptor (beta chain) in context. This clonotype has a count of ten or more. The antigen it binds to is not known. Base qualities are not provided; no much larger clone lies one nucleotide away. Sequencing instrument: Illumina NovaSeq 6000. TCRalpha and TCRbeta cDNA libraries were constructed by 5'RACE with constant-segment primers, with sample barcodes and unique molecular identifiers being introduced. RNA was extracted from every sample with Trizol reagent. Library amplification was performed in two PCR steps, and a second sample barcode and Illumina TruSeq adapters were introduced in the second step. Sequencing of libraries was performed on an Illumina NovaSeq with 2 x 150 bp paired-end reads. In the original analysis: Reads were demultiplexed and collapsed into UMI-guided consensus sequences with migec v1.2.7. Using mixcr v2.1.11, UMI consensuses were aligned to TRA and TRB V and J templates and then assembled into clonotypes. Clonotypes were classified as expanded or contracted when called significant by both edgeR and NoisET, with noise models trained on biological replicates. For edgeR calls, the thresholds were a false discovery rate-adjusted p below 0.01 and a log2 fold-change of 1. As an exploratory analysis of dynamics, max-normalized trajectories of the 1000 most abundant clonotypes were examined by PCA with hierarchical clustering. Each responding clone was given a CD4 or CD8 phenotype based on the CD4+ and CD8+ repertoires, which had been sequenced separately. TCRdb reworked the public reads: Q25 trimming with fastp, MiXCR clone assembly, productive beta chains retained. Entries are consolidated by CDR3 protein sequence, retaining the most common genes and DNA. The V and J calls shown here were made by TCRdb, not taken from the authors' results. Within this sample are under 450,000 distinct CDR3 sequences, with roughly an eighth of them counted one time only. Less than 25% of the sample lies in the top ten.

This entry comes from a study of T-cell memory formation after mild COVID-19 (dated by TCRdb to the early 2020s). About the full investigation: Most TCR sequence clusters were specific to one of the two donors. Longitudinal TCRalpha and TCRbeta repertoire sequencing tracked T-cell clones expanding and contracting after mild COVID-19 in a couple of donors. Two young, previously healthy adult volunteers, one female and one male, were included in the cohort. The investigation overall reported the following: Some responding clones were detected in pre-infection memory, which suggested that pre-existing cross-reactive memory T cells had joined the SARS-CoV-2 response. Clones contracting from day 15 to 85 had balanced CD4/CD8 phenotypes, while a second wave expanding from day 15 to 37 was biased towards CD4+. Contracting CD4+ clones were found mainly in CM and EM memory subsets, while CD8+ clones were enriched in EMRA. Whether the second-wave clones peaking on day 37 were SARS-CoV-2 specific was not confirmed. The study included only two mild cases, and larger cohorts that include severe cases with pre-infection samples were judged to be necessary.

There are 15 amino acids in the CDR3, from cysteine to phenylalanine inclusive. Only the CDR3 region is kept as DNA, spanning 45 bases read in frame from base 1. The germline V gene specifies LGHNA as CDR1 and YNFKEQ as CDR2. V lost 0 bases and J lost 5 bases; the stretch between them is 11 bases long. Ficoll-Paque density gradient centrifugation was the method used to isolate PBMCs. This sequence originates from a man aged 18 to 29 who had mild COVID-19 (a few samples of this study predate the infection). The sample titles of this study are shuffled in the database, so cell type and time point are left out; the donor was told from shared clones. This chain is built from TRBV4-2 and TRBJ1-5; TRBD1 is a possible D gene, resting on 5 matching bases. Sequencing was done on a sample of PBMCs or a T cell subset sorted from them (not recorded which). The CDR3 protein: CASSQDPTGDQPQHF. The bases are TGTGCCAGCAGCCAAGATCCAACAGGTGATCAGCCCCAGCATTTT.